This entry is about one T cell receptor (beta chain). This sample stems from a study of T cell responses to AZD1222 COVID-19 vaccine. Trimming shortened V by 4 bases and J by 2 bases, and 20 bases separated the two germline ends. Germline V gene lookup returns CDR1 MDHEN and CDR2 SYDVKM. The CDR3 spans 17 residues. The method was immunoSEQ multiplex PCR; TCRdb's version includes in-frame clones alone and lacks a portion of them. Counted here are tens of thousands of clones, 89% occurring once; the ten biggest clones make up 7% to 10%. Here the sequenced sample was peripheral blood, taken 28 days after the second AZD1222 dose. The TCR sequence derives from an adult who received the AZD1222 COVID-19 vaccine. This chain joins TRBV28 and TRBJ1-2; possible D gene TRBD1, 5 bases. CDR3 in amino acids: CASSSDSLPRGNYGYTF. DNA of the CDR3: TGTGCCAGCAGTTCCGACAGTCTTCCCCGGGGGAACTATGGCTACACCTTC.